This entry describes one T cell receptor (beta chain). Its specificity is not known. This sample stems from a study of cytomegalovirus exposure and HLA in healthy donors. Findings and limits, study-wide: Most TCR sequences proved rare, with some public TCRs found in many donors. In a later analysis, a missense DCLRE1C variant was linked to TCR beta V- and J-gene trimming. For most TCR beta V segments, an earlier analysis put the productive rate at about 90% or about 30% of the time.

Use of 60 Vbeta and 13 Jbeta primers characterized the PCR. Clones were sequenced by immunoSEQ multiplex PCR, and TCRdb holds only the in-frame ones, with some missing. Here the sample spans about 93,000 clones, about 78% being singletons. The V and J ends lost 3 bases and 5 bases respectively, with 13 bases between them. The CDR3 consists of 14 residues. Per the germline V gene, CDR1 is LNHNV and CDR2 is YYDKDF (reference sequence). The sequenced sample was PBMCs. This TCR came from a woman in her 40s in good health and CMV-seronegative. The chain is built from TRBV15 and TRBJ2-5, with D perhaps TRBD1 (5 bases). As DNA, the CDR3 is TGTGCCACCAGCAGTCAAAGGGGAACGGAGACCCAGTACTTC. Translation gives CATSSQRGTETQYF.